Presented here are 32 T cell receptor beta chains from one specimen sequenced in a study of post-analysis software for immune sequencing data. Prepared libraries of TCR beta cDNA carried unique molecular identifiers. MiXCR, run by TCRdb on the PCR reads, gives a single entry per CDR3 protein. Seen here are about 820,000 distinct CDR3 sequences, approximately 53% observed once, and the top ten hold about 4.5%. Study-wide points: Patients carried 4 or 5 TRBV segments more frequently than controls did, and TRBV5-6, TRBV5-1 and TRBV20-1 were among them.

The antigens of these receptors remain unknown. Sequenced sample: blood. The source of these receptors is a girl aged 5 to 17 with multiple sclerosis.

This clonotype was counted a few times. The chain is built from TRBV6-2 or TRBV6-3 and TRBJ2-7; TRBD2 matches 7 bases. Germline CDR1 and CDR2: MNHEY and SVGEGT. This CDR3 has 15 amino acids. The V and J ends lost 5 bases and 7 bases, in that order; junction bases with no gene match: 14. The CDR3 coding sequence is TGTGCCAGCAGTCCCTTAGCGGGTCCCGCGGGGGAGCAGTACTTC. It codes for CASSPLAGPAGEQYF.

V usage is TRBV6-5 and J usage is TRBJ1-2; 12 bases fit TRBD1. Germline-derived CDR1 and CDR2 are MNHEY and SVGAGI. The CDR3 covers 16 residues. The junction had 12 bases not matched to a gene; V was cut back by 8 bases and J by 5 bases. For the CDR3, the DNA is TGTGCCAGCTATTCTCCCGGGACAGGGGGCAATTATGGCTACACCTTC. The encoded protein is CASYSPGTGGNYGYTF.

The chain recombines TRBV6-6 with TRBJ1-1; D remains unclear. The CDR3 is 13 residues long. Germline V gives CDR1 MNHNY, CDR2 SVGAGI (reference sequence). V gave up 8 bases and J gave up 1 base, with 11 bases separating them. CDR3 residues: CASSKGQNTEAFF. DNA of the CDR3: TGTGCCAGCTCCAAAGGGCAGAACACTGAAGCTTTCTTT.

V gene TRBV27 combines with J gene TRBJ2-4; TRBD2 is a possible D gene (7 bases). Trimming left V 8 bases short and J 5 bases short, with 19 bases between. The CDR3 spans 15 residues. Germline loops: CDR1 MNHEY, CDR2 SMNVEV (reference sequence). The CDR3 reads CASRFSRGPQNIQYF. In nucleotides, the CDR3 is TGTGCCAGCCGCTTCTCGCGGGGGCCACAAAACATTCAGTACTTC.

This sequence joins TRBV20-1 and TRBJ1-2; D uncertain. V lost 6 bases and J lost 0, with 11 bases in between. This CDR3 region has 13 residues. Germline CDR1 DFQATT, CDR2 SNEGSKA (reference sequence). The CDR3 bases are TGCAGTGCGCCCGAATCAGCTAACTATGGCTACACCTTC. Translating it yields CSAPESANYGYTF.

CDR3: CASSQMAGKETQYF. CDR3 in DNA: TGTGCCAGCAGTCAGATGGCGGGGAAAGAGACCCAGTACTTC. V is TRBV2 and J is TRBJ2-5; D may be TRBD2 (6 bases). V lost 5 bases and J lost 3, with 13 bases in between. Germline-derived CDR1 and CDR2 are SNHLY and FYNNEI. This CDR3 is built from 14 residues.

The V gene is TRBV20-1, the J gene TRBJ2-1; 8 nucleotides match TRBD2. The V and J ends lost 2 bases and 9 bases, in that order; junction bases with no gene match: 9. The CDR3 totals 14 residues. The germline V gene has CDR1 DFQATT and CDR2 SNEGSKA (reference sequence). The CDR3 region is CSARLAGTRVEQFF. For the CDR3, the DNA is TGCAGTGCTAGACTAGCGGGTACCCGGGTTGAGCAGTTCTTC.

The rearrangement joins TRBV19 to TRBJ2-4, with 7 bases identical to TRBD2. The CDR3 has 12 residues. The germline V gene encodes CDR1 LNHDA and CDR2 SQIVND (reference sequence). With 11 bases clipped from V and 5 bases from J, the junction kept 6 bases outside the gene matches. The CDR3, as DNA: TGTGCCTCAGGACGGGGGGAAAACATTCAGTACTTC. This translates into CASGRGENIQYF.

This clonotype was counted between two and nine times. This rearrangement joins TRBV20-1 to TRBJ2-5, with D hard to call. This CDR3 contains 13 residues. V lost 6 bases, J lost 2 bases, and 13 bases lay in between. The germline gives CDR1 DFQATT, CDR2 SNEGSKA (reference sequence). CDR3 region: CSAHYGRQETQYF. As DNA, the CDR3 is TGCAGTGCCCATTACGGACGGCAAGAGACCCAGTACTTC.

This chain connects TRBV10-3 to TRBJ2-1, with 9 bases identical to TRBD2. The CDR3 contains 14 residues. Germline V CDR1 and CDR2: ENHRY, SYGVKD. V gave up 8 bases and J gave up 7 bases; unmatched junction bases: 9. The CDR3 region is CAIAQAGGSNEQFF. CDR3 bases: TGTGCCATCGCCCAAGCGGGGGGATCGAATGAGCAGTTCTTC.

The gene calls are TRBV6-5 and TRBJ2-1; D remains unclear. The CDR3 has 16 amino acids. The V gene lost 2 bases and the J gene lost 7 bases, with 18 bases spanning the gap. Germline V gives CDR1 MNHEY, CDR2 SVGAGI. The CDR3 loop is CASSYEVTWVKNEQFF. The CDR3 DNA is TGTGCCAGCAGTTACGAGGTCACGTGGGTGAAGAATGAGCAGTTCTTC.

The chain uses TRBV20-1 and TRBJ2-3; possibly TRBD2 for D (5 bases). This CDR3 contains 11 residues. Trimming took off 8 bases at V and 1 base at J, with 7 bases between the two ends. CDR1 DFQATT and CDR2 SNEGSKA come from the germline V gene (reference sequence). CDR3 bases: TGCAGTCCGCGGGGCACAGATACGCAGTATTTT. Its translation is CSPRGTDTQYF.

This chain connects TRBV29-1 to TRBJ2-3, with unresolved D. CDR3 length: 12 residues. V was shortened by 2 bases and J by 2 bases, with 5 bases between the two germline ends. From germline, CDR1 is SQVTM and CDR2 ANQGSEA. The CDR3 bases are TGCAGCGTTGAACAGGCCACAGATACGCAGTATTTT. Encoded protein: CSVEQATDTQYF.

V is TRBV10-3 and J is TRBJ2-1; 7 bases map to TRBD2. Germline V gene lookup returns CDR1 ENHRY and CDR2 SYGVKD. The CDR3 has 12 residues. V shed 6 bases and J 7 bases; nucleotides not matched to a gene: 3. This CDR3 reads CAISSGGNEQFF. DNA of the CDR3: TGTGCCATCAGCTCCGGGGGGAATGAGCAGTTCTTC.

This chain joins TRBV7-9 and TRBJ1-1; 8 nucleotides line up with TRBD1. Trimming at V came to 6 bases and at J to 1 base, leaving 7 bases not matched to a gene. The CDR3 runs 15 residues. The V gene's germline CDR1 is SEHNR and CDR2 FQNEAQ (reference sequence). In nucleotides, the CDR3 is TGTGCCAGCAGTCGCCGGACAGGGAGGAACACTGAAGCTTTCTTT. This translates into CASSRRTGRNTEAFF. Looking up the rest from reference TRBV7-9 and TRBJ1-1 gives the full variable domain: DTGVSQNPRHKITKRGQNVTFRCDPISEHNRLYWYRQTLGQGPEFLTYFQNEAQLEKSRLLSDRFSAERPKGSFSTLEIQRTEQGDSAMYLCASSRRTGRNTEAFFGQGTRLTVV.

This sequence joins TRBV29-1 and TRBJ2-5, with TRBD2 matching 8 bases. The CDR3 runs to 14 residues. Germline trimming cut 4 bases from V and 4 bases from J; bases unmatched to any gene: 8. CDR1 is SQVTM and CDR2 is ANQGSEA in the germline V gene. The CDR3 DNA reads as TGCAGCGTTGGAGGACTAGCTGGGGGAGAGACCCAGTACTTC. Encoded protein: CSVGGLAGGETQYF.

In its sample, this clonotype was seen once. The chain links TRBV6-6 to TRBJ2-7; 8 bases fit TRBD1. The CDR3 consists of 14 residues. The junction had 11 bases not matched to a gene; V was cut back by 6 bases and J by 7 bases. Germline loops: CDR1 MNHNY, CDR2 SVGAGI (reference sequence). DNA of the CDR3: TGTGCCAGCAGCGACAGGGGCGGTTTGAGGGAGCAGTACTTC. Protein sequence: CASSDRGGLREQYF.

The CDR3 sequence: CSAGGRWDTEAFF. Written as DNA, the CDR3 is TGCAGCGCGGGGGGTCGGTGGGACACTGAAGCTTTCTTT. The genes are TRBV29-1 and TRBJ1-1, with D perhaps TRBD1 (5 bases). Between the trimmed V and J ends, which lost 7 bases and 3 bases, there was a span of 15 bases. This CDR3 has 13 amino acids. The germline V gene encodes CDR1 SQVTM and CDR2 ANQGSEA.

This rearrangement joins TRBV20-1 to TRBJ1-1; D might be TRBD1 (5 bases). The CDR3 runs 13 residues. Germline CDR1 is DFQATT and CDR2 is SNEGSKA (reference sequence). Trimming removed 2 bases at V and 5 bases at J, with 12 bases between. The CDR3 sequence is CSARFQGETEAFF. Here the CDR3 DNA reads TGCAGTGCTAGATTTCAGGGTGAGACTGAAGCTTTCTTT.

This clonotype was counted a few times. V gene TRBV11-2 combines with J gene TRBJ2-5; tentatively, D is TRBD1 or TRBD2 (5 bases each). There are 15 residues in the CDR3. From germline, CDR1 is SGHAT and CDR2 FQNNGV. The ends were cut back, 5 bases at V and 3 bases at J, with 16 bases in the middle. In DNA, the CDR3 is TGTGCCAGCAGCCCCCAGGGAGCCCGGGAAGAGACCCAGTACTTC. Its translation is CASSPQGAREETQYF.

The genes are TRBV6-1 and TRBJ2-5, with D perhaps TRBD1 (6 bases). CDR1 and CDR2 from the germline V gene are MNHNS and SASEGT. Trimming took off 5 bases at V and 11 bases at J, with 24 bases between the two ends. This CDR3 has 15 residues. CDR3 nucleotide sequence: TGTGCCAGCAGTCCCGGGACCCAGCCCCCAGGGGAGCAGTACTTC. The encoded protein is CASSPGTQPPGEQYF.

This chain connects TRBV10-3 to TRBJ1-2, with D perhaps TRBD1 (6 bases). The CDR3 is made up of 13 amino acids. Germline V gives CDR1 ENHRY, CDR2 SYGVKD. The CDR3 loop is CVTRVTGAYGYTF. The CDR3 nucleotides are TGTGTCACCAGGGTGACAGGAGCCTATGGCTACACCTTC.

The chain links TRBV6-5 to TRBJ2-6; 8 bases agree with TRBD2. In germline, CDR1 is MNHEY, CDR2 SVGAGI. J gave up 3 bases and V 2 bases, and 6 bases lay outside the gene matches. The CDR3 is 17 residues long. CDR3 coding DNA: TGTGCCAGCAGTTACGTTAGCGGGGCAGGTGGGGCCAACGTCCTGACTTTC. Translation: CASSYVSGAGGANVLTF.

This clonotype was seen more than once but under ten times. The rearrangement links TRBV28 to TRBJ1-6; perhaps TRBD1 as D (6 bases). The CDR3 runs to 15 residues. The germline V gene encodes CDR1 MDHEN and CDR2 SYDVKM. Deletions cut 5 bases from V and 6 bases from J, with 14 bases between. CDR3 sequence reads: CASSTLGGINSPLHF. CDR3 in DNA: TGTGCCAGCAGTACCCTTGGGGGCATTAATTCACCCCTCCACTTT.

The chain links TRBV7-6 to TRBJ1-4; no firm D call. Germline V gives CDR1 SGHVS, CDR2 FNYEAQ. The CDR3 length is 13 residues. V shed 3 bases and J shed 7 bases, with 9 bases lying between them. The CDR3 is CASSFSSGEKLFF. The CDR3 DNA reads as TGTGCCAGCAGCTTCTCCTCGGGTGAAAAACTGTTTTTT.

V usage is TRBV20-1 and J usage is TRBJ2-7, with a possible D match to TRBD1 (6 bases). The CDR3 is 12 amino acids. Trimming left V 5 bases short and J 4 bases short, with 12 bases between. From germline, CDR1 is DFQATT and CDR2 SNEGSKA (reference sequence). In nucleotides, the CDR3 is TGCAGTGCTGCCCGGACAGAGTACGAGCAGTACTTC. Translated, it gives CSAARTEYEQYF.

The DNA of the CDR3 is TGTGCCATCGGCGAAGGGGAGACCCAGTACTTC. Translated: CAIGEGETQYF. J is TRBJ2-5 and V is TRBV10-3; D is uncertain. The germline CDR1 and CDR2 sequences are ENHRY and SYGVKD. The CDR3 totals 11 residues. V dropped 8 bases and J dropped 5 bases, with 9 bases sitting between them.

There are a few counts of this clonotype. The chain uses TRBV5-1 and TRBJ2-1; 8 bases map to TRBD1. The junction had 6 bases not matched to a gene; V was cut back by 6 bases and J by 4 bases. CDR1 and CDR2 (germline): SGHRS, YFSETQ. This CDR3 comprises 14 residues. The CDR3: CASTQGQVYNEQFF. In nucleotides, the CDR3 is TGCGCCAGCACACAGGGACAGGTATACAATGAGCAGTTCTTC.

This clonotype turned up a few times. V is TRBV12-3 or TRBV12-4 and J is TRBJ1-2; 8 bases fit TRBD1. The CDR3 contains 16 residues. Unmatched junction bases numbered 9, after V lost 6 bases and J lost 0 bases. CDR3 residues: CASRLDRALANYGYTF. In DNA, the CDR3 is TGTGCCAGCAGGCTGGACAGGGCCTTAGCTAACTATGGCTACACCTTC.

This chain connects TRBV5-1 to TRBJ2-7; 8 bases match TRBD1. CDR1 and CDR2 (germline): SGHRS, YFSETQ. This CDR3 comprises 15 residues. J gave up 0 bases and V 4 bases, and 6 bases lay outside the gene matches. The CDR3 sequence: CASSLGQDVSYEQYF. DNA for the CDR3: TGCGCCAGCAGCCTGGGACAGGACGTCTCCTACGAGCAGTACTTC.

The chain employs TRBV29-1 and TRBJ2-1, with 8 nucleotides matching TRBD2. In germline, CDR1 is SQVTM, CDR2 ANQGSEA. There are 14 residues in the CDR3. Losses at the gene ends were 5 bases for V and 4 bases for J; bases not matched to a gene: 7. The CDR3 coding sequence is TGCAGCGTTTATAGGGTAGCGGGGTACAATGAGCAGTTCTTC. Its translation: CSVYRVAGYNEQFF.

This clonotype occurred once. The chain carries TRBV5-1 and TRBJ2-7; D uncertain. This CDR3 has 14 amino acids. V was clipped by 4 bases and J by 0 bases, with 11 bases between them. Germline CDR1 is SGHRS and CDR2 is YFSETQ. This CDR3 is CASSKRGNSYEQYF. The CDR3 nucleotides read TGCGCCAGCAGCAAACGTGGAAACTCCTACGAGCAGTACTTC.